This T cell receptor beta chain was retrieved from a study of blood T cell repertoires in COVID-19. Study-level background: Sites across the United States, Italy and Spain contributed samples from acute and convalescent COVID-19. Sample material is recorded as cDNA or gDNA derived from T cells, B-cell-depleted T cells, or PBMCs.

Per the original methods: From reference gene primer amplification, estimates of nucleated cell counts were derived. Data came from immunoSEQ multiplex PCR; TCRdb stores just in-frame clones and leaves some out. The D gene and trimming were derived from the DNA, and the V and J assignments and clone size from that table. Of more than 100,000 clones listed, approximately 80% are singletons. Trimming took 6 bases from V and 5 from J, leaving 13 bases between them. The CDR3 has 13 amino acids. The V gene is TRBV12-3 or TRBV12-4, the J gene TRBJ1-2, with D maybe TRBD1 (6 bases). The clonotype was recovered from a woman aged 70-85 years with acute or convalescent COVID-19. Sequencing input: peripheral blood. CDR3 DNA sequence: TGTGCCAGCAGCTCCAGGGGTCGATATGGCTACACCTTC. Translating it yields CASSSRGRYGYTF.